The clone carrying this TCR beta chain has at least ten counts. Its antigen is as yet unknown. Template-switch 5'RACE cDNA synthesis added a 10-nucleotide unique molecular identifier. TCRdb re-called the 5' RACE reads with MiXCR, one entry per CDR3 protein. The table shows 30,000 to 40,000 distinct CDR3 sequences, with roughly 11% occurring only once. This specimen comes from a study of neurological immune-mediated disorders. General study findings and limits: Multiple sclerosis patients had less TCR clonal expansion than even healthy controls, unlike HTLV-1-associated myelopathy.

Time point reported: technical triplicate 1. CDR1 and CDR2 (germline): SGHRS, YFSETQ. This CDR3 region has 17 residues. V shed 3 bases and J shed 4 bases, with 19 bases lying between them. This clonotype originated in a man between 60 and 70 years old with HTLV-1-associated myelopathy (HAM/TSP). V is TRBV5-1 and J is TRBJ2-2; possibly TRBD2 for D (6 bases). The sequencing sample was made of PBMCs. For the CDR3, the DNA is TGCGCCAGCAGCTCTTTAGTGGAGGGTTGGGTCACCGGGGAGCTGTTTTTT. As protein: CASSSLVEGWVTGELFF.